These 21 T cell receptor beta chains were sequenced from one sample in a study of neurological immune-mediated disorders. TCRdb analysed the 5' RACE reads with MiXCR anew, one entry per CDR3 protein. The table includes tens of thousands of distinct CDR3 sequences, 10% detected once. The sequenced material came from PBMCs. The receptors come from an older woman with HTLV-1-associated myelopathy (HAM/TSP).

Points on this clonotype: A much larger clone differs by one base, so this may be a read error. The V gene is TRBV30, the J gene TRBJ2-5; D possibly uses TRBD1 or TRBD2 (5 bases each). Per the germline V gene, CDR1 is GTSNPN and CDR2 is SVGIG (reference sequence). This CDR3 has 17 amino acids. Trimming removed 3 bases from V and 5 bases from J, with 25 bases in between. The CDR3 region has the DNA TGTGCCTGGAGCGGAACCGGGACCACAAGGGCGCGGGAGACCCAGTACTTC. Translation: CAWSGTGTTRARETQYF.

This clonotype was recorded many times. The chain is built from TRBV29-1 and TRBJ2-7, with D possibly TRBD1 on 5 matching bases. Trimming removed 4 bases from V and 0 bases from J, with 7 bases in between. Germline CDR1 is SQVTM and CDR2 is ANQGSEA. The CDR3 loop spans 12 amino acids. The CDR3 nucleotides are TGCAGCGTTGCGACAGACTCCTACGAGCAGTACTTC. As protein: CSVATDSYEQYF.

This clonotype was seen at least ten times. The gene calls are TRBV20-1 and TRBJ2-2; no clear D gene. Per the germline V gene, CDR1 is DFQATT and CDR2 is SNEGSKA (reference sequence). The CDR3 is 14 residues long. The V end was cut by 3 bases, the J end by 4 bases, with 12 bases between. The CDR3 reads CSASSQERTGELFF. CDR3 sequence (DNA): TGCAGTGCTAGCTCGCAGGAGCGCACCGGGGAGCTGTTTTTT.

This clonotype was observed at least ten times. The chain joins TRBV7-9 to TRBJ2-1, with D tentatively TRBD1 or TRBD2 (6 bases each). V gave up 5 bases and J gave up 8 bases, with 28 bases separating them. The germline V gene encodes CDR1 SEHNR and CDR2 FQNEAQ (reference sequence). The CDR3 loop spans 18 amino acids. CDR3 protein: CASSPLGGGPRFFHEQFF. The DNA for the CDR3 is TGTGCCAGCAGCCCCCTCGGAGGGGGGCCCCGATTTTTTCATGAGCAGTTCTTC.

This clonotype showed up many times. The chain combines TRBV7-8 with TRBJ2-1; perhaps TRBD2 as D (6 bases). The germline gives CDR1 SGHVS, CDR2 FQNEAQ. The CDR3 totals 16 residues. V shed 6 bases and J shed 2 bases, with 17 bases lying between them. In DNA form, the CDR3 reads TGTGCCAGCAGGTCGCGGCCGGGACTCCCCTACAATGAGCAGTTCTTC. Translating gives CASRSRPGLPYNEQFF.

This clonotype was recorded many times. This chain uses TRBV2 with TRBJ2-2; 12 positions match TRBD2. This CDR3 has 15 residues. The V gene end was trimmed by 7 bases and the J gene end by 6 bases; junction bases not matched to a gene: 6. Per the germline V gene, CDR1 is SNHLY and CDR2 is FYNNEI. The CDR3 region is CASNGLAGPAGELFF. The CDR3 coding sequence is TGTGCCAGCAACGGACTAGCGGGGCCCGCCGGGGAGCTGTTTTTT.

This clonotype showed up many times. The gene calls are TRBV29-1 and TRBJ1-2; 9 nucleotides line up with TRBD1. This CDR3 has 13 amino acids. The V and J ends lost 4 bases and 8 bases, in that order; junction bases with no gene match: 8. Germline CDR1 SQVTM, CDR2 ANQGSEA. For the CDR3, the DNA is TGCAGCGTTGCCCTGACAGGGGGAAAGGGCTACACCTTC. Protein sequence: CSVALTGGKGYTF. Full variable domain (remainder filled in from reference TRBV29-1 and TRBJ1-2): SAVISQKPSRDICQRGTSLTIQCQVDSQVTMMFWYRQQPGQSLTLIATANQGSEATYESGFVIDKFPISRPNLTFSTLTVSNMSPEDSSIYLCSVALTGGKGYTFGSGTRLTVV.

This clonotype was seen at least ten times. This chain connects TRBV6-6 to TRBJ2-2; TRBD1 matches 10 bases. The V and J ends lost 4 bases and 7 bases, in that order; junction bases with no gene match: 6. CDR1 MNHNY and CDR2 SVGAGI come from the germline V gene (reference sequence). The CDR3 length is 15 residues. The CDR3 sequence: CASSSTGTGVGELFF. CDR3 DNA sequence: TGTGCCAGCAGTTCGACCGGGACAGGGGTCGGGGAGCTGTTTTTT.

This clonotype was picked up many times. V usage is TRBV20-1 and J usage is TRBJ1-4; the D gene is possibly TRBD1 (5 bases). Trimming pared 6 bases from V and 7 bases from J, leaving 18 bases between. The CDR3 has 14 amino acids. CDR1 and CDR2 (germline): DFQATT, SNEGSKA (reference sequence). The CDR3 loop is CSANHPGVFEKLFF. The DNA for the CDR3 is TGCAGTGCCAACCACCCGGGGGTCTTTGAAAAACTGTTTTTT.

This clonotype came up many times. CDR3 sequence (DNA): TGTGCCTGGTATAACGGCTTCACAGATACGCAGTATTTT. As protein: CAWYNGFTDTQYF. J is TRBJ2-3 and V is TRBV30; D gene unclear. The germline CDR1 and CDR2 sequences are GTSNPN and SVGIG (reference sequence). V was cut by 5 bases and J by 2 bases, with 11 bases left in between. The CDR3 covers 13 residues.

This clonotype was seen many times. The CDR3 loop reads CASSLAGNNEQFF. CDR3 nucleotide sequence: TGCGCCAGCAGCTTGGCCGGTAACAATGAGCAGTTCTTC. The chain has TRBV5-1 and TRBJ2-1; D ambiguous. V dropped 0 bases and J dropped 5 bases, with 6 bases sitting between them. Germline V gene data show CDR1 as SGHRS and CDR2 as YFSETQ. This CDR3 is 13 amino acids long.

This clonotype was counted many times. The CDR3 sequence: CASSQVNRDRHTF. The CDR3 DNA is TGTGCCAGCAGCCAAGTCAACAGGGACCGCCACACCTTC. V usage is TRBV3-1 and J usage is TRBJ1-2; a possible D gene is TRBD1 (6 bases). This CDR3 is 13 amino acids long. V lost 1 base and J lost 12, with 15 bases in between. Germline V gene data show CDR1 as LGHDT and CDR2 as YNNKEL (reference sequence).

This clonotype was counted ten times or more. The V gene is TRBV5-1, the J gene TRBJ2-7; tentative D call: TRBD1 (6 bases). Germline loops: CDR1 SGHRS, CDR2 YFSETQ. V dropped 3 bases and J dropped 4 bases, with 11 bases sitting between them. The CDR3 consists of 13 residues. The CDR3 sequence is CASSSGQRYEQYF. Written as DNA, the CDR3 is TGCGCCAGCAGCTCCGGACAGAGGTACGAGCAGTACTTC.

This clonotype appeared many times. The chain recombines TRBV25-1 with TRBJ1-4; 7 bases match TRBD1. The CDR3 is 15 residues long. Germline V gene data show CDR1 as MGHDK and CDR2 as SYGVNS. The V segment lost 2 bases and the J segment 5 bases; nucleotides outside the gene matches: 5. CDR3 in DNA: TGTGCCAGCAGTGAAAGACAGGGAGAGAATGAAAAACTGTTTTTT. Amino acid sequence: CASSERQGENEKLFF.

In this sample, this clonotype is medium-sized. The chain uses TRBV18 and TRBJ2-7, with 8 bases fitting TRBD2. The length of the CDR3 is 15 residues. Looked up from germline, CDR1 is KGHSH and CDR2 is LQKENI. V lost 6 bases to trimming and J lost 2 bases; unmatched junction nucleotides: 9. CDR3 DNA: TGTGCCAGCTCCACTAAGCGGGGGTCGACCTACGAGCAGTACTTC. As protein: CASSTKRGSTYEQYF.

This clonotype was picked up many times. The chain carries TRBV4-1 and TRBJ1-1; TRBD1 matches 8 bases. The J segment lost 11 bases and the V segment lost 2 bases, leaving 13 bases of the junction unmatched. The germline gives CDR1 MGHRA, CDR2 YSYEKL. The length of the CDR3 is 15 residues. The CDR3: CASSQTQGARRRAFF. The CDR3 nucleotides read TGCGCCAGCAGCCAAACCCAGGGGGCGAGGAGGCGGGCTTTCTTT.

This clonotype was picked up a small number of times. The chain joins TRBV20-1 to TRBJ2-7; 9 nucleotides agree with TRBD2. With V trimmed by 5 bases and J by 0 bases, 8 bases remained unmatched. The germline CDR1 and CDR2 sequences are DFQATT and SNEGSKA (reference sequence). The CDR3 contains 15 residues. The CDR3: CSARTSGSGSYEQYF. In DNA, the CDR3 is TGCAGTGCTCGCACTAGCGGGTCAGGCTCCTACGAGCAGTACTTC.

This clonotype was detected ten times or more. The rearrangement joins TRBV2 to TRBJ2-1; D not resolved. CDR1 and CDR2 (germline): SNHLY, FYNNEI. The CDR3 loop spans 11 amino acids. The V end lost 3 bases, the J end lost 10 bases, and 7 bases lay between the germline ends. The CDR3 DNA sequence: TGTGCCAGCAGTGATCTAGTGGAGCAGTTCTTC. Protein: CASSDLVEQFF.

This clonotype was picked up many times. In DNA, the CDR3 is TGCAGTGCTGCCTTCGGAGCGGGGGGAGGCACAGATACGCAGTATTTT. This gives the protein CSAAFGAGGGTDTQYF. The chain combines TRBV20-1 with TRBJ2-3; the match to TRBD2 covers 9 bases. Germline values: CDR1 DFQATT, CDR2 SNEGSKA (reference sequence). V dropped 5 bases and J dropped 1; count of bases not matched to a gene: 10. CDR3 length: 16 amino acids.

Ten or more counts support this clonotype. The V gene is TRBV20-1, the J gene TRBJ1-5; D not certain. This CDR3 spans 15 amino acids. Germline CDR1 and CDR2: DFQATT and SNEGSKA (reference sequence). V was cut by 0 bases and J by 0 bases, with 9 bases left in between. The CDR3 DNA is TGCAGTGCTAGAGATTTGCAGTATAGCAATCAGCCCCAGCATTTT. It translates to CSARDLQYSNQPQHF.

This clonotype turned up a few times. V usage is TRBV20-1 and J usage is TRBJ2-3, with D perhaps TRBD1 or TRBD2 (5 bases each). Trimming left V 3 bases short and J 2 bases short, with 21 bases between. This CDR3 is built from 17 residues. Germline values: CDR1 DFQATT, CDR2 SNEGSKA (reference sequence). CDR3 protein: CSASARGWGLYTDTQYF. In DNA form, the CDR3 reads TGCAGTGCTAGTGCTCGGGGCTGGGGATTATACACAGATACGCAGTATTTT.